This T cell receptor (beta chain) was observed in a study of Graves' ophthalmopathy and Graves' hyperthyroidism. V lost 7 bases to trimming and J lost 3 bases, with 22 bases between them. The germline CDR1 and CDR2 sequences are SGHAT and FQNNGV. The CDR3 loop spans 16 amino acids. Overall study results and limits: Researchers report that a 13-signature model separated ophthalmopathy from stable hyperthyroidism, posting around 90% sensitivity and about 80% specificity. Among expanded thyroid clonotypes above 0.001 frequency, most also occurred in blood.

The sample holds many counts of this clonotype. Its antigen is unidentified. The sequenced template was RNA, covering the TCR beta CDR3 region. HTBI-primed RT-PCR formed the first round, and a multiplex PCR formed the second. TCRdb reprocessed the multiplex PCR reads with MiXCR, giving one entry per CDR3 protein. The data contain 300,000 or so distinct CDR3 sequences, 17% of them singletons. Orbital computed tomography, together with clinical symptoms, serum thyroxine, TRAb and thyroid ultrasound, was used for diagnosis. The sequenced sample consisted of peripheral blood. The V call is TRBV11-2, the J call TRBJ2-7; unclear D gene. The TCR was taken from an adult man with Graves' ophthalmopathy. As DNA, the CDR3 is TGTGCCAGCACCCTTACCATAGGAATAAATAACTACGAGCAGTACTTC. It translates to CASTLTIGINNYEQYF.